A single sample gave rise to the 25 T cell receptor beta chains below, sequenced in a study of CD8 T cells in Susac syndrome. Random hexamers were used to reverse transcribe roughly 0.45 to 1 ug of RNA. TCRdb reanalysed the immunoSEQ multiplex PCR reads using MiXCR and keeps one entry per CDR3 protein. The sample lists roughly 200,000 distinct CDR3 sequences; roughly 92% were seen once. The sample comprised CD4+ T cells from PBMCs. These receptor sequences come from a human donor with Susac syndrome.

In DNA, the CDR3 is TGCGCCAGCCGCGGACAGGCAACTAATGAAAAACTGTTTTTT. Protein: CASRGQATNEKLFF. V gene TRBV5-1 combines with J gene TRBJ1-4, with 7 bases fitting TRBD1. Unmatched junction bases numbered 3, after V lost 7 bases and J lost 0 bases. Germline V gene data show CDR1 as SGHRS and CDR2 as YFSETQ. This CDR3 spans 14 amino acids.

The chain uses TRBV5-6 and TRBJ2-5; the match to TRBD1 covers 9 bases. Looked up from germline, CDR1 is SGHDT and CDR2 is YYEEEE. V lost 1 base and J lost 1; bases outside the gene matches: 8. The CDR3 runs to 17 residues. The CDR3 sequence: CASSLRRGTGRQETQYF. CDR3 DNA: TGTGCCAGCAGCTTGCGAAGAGGGACAGGGCGCCAAGAGACCCAGTACTTC.

The rearrangement joins TRBV30 to TRBJ1-1; possibly TRBD1 for D (6 bases). Trimming removed 5 bases at V and 8 bases at J, with 12 bases between. The CDR3 covers 11 residues. The V gene's germline CDR1 is GTSNPN and CDR2 SVGIG (reference sequence). For the CDR3, the DNA is TGTGCCTGGGGAGACAGGAGCGAAGCTTTCTTT. Amino acid sequence: CAWGDRSEAFF. Drawing the rest from reference TRBV30 and TRBJ1-1, the complete variable domain is SQTIHQWPATLVQPVGSPLSLECTVEGTSNPNLYWYRQAAGRGLQLLFYSVGIGQISSEVPQNLSASRPQDRQFILSSKKLLLSDSGFYLCAWGDRSEAFFGQGTRLTVV.

This sequence joins TRBV24-1 and TRBJ2-1; 9 positions match TRBD1. The V gene end was trimmed by 4 bases and the J gene end by 3 bases; junction bases not matched to a gene: 3. The length of the CDR3 is 15 residues. Germline CDR1 is KGHDR and CDR2 is SFDVKD. In nucleotides, the CDR3 is TGTGCCACCAGTGAGGGACAGGGACTCTACAATGAGCAGTTCTTC. Residues: CATSEGQGLYNEQFF.

This clonotype has a single count. The rearrangement joins TRBV7-9 to TRBJ2-7; D call uncertain. Trimming removed 1 base at V and 3 bases at J, with 10 bases between. Germline V lookup: CDR1 SEHNR, CDR2 FQNEAQ (reference sequence). The CDR3 has 14 amino acids. DNA for the CDR3: TGTGCCAGCAGCTTAGGGGTAGCAGGCTACGAGCAGTACTTC. This gives the protein CASSLGVAGYEQYF.

The genes are TRBV7-9 and TRBJ1-1; no firm D call. There are 13 residues in the CDR3. The V gene lost 1 base and the J gene lost 3 bases, with 6 bases spanning the gap. Germline V CDR1 and CDR2: SEHNR, FQNEAQ (reference sequence). The CDR3 sequence: CASSLGTDTEAFF. In DNA, the CDR3 is TGTGCCAGCAGCTTAGGTACAGACACTGAAGCTTTCTTT.

The chain couples TRBV16 to TRBJ2-7; D possibly corresponds to TRBD1 (6 bases). Germline V lookup: CDR1 KGHSY, CDR2 FQNENV. The CDR3 has 13 residues. V was trimmed by 4 bases and J by 5 bases, leaving 12 bases between them. CDR3 protein: CASSPNRDNEQYF. The DNA of the CDR3 is TGTGCCAGCAGCCCCAACCGGGACAACGAGCAGTACTTC.

This clonotype was seen just once. The CDR3 region is CASSLAAGADTQYF. The CDR3 DNA reads TGTGCCAGCAGTTTGGCGGCTGGTGCGGATACGCAGTATTTT. The chain employs TRBV12-3 or TRBV12-4 and TRBJ2-3; no definite D call. V was trimmed by 3 bases and J by 6 bases, leaving 13 bases between them. The CDR3 spans 14 residues.

V usage is TRBV3-1 and J usage is TRBJ1-1; no clear D gene. The CDR3 sequence is 14 residues long. The germline V gene has CDR1 LGHDT and CDR2 YNNKEL (reference sequence). V lost 7 bases and J lost 1, with 13 bases in between. The CDR3 loop reads CASNSARRNTEAFF. The CDR3, as DNA: TGTGCCAGCAATTCGGCCCGGAGGAACACTGAAGCTTTCTTT.

V usage is TRBV5-4 and J usage is TRBJ2-7, with D possibly matching TRBD2 (5 bases). The V end was cut by 4 bases, the J end by 2 bases, with 13 bases between. The CDR3 has 14 amino acids. The germline V gene encodes CDR1 SGHNT and CDR2 YYREEE (reference sequence). The CDR3 spells CASSGRTGTYEQYF. The CDR3 DNA is TGTGCCAGCAGCGGGCGGACTGGGACCTACGAGCAGTACTTC.

The CDR3 loop is CSARGTALNTEAFF. The DNA of the CDR3 is TGCAGTGCTAGAGGGACAGCGTTGAACACTGAAGCTTTCTTT. The rearrangement joins TRBV20-1 to TRBJ1-1; TRBD1 is a possible D gene (6 bases). Trimming stripped 1 base from V and 0 bases from J, with 9 bases between. This CDR3 has 14 residues. Germline V gene data show CDR1 as DFQATT and CDR2 as SNEGSKA (reference sequence).

The chain employs TRBV2 and TRBJ1-5, with 8 bases lining up with TRBD1. V lost 1 base, J lost 4 bases, and 0 bases stayed unmatched. This CDR3 has 14 amino acids. Germline values: CDR1 SNHLY, CDR2 FYNNEI. The CDR3 sequence is CASSEGQGNQPQHF. The CDR3 nucleotides read TGTGCCAGCAGTGAAGGACAGGGGAATCAGCCCCAGCATTTT.

The chain carries TRBV3-1 and TRBJ2-7, with 9 bases aligning to TRBD2. The trim removed 5 bases at V and 7 bases at J, leaving 6 bases unmatched. The CDR3 consists of 13 residues. Germline CDR1 LGHDT, CDR2 YNNKEL (reference sequence). The CDR3 bases are TGTGCCAGCAGCGGACTAGCGACCGGGGAGCAGTACTTC. Translated: CASSGLATGEQYF.

The gene calls are TRBV6-1 and TRBJ2-3; D tentatively reads TRBD1 or TRBD2 (7 bases each). Germline V lookup: CDR1 MNHNS, CDR2 SASEGT. This CDR3 comprises 16 residues. Trimming pared 2 bases from V and 1 base from J, leaving 13 bases between. In DNA form, the CDR3 reads TGTGCCAGCAGTGAAAAGGGGAGGGGGCGCACAGATACGCAGTATTTT. Its protein product is CASSEKGRGRTDTQYF.

The chain joins TRBV25-1 to TRBJ1-4; weak D call: TRBD1 (5 bases). Germline CDR1 is MGHDK and CDR2 is SYGVNS. Trimming cost V 3 bases and J 3 bases, with 11 bases left between them. The CDR3 runs 15 residues. CDR3 residues: CASSDRGLANEKLFF. CDR3 nucleotides: TGTGCCAGCAGTGATAGGGGTTTGGCTAATGAAAAACTGTTTTTT.

This clonotype was seen just once. The chain uses TRBV4-2 and TRBJ2-7; possible D gene TRBD2, 5 bases. This CDR3 is built from 14 residues. Germline values: CDR1 LGHNA, CDR2 YNFKEQ. V was clipped by 2 bases and J by 3 bases, with 11 bases between them. CDR3 sequence: CASSQPDSFYEQYF. The CDR3 DNA sequence: TGTGCCAGCAGCCAACCGGACTCGTTCTACGAGCAGTACTTC.

The chain carries TRBV20-1 and TRBJ2-6; 7 nucleotides agree with TRBD2. CDR1 is DFQATT, CDR2 SNEGSKA, per germline (reference sequence). With 1 base clipped from V and 2 bases from J, the junction kept 5 bases outside the gene matches. CDR3 length: 16 residues. The CDR3 reads CSARARSGAGANVLTF. In DNA form, the CDR3 reads TGCAGTGCTAGAGCCCGCAGCGGGGCTGGGGCCAACGTCCTGACTTTC.

V gene TRBV15 combines with J gene TRBJ1-1, with a weak D call TRBD1 (5 bases). This CDR3 region has 12 residues. Trimming took off 0 bases at V and 10 bases at J, with 9 bases between the two ends. Looked up from germline, CDR1 is LNHNV and CDR2 is YYDKDF (reference sequence). CDR3 sequence: CATSRDGRGAFF. The CDR3 region has the DNA TGTGCCACCAGCAGAGATGGGAGGGGAGCTTTCTTT.

The chain has TRBV29-1 and TRBJ2-1; 9 bases line up with TRBD2. Germline CDR1 is SQVTM and CDR2 is ANQGSEA. CDR3 size: 15 residues. CDR3 loop: CSLLSGGGGANEQFF. The CDR3 DNA is TGCAGTCTCCTCTCCGGGGGCGGGGGGGCCAATGAGCAGTTCTTC.

The chain links TRBV5-6 to TRBJ1-6; D might be TRBD1 (5 bases). CDR3 size: 14 residues. CDR1 and CDR2 from the germline V gene are SGHDT and YYEEEE. Trimming took 2 bases from V and 8 from J, leaving 11 bases between them. DNA for the CDR3: TGTGCCAGCAGCTTTCAGGGATATGATTCACCCCTCCACTTT. As protein: CASSFQGYDSPLHF.

The chain carries TRBV19 and TRBJ2-1, with D perhaps matching TRBD1 or TRBD2 (6 bases each). The germline CDR1 and CDR2 sequences are LNHDA and SQIVND (reference sequence). With 5 bases removed from V and 10 bases from J, the gap between germline ends came to 12 bases. The CDR3 has 12 amino acids. Here the CDR3 reads CASSQMGGEQFF. DNA for the CDR3: TGTGCCAGTAGTCAGATGGGGGGCGAGCAGTTCTTC. Complete variable domain (other parts from reference TRBV19 and TRBJ2-1): DGGITQSPKYLFRKEGQNVTLSCEQNLNHDAMYWYRQDPGQGLRLIYYSQIVNDFQKGDIAEGYSVSREKKESFPLTVTSAQKNPTAFYLCASSQMGGEQFFGPGTRLTVL.

The J gene is TRBJ2-7, the V gene TRBV5-6; no clear D gene. The V gene's germline CDR1 is SGHDT and CDR2 YYEEEE. The V end lost 1 base, the J end lost 3 bases, and 8 bases lay between the germline ends. The length of the CDR3 is 13 residues. CDR3 sequence: CASSLPMNYEQYF. The CDR3, as DNA: TGTGCCAGCAGCTTGCCCATGAACTACGAGCAGTACTTC.

The chain couples TRBV29-1 to TRBJ1-1, with D perhaps TRBD1 (5 bases). The CDR3 loop spans 12 amino acids. The germline gives CDR1 SQVTM, CDR2 ANQGSEA. The germline V and J ends were trimmed by 6 bases and 5 bases, with 13 bases remaining between them. The CDR3: CSVRVKRTEAFF. The CDR3 region has the DNA TGCAGCGTCAGGGTAAAGAGAACTGAAGCTTTCTTT.

The chain joins TRBV6-6 to TRBJ2-7; 8 bases agree with TRBD1. This CDR3 region has 16 residues. CDR1 is MNHNY, CDR2 SVGAGI, per germline (reference sequence). The V gene end was trimmed by 2 bases and the J gene end by 2 bases; junction bases not matched to a gene: 8. The CDR3 DNA reads TGTGCCAGCAGTTACGGGACCCAGGGGGCTCCCTACGAGCAGTACTTC. Its translation is CASSYGTQGAPYEQYF.

This sequence joins TRBV10-3 and TRBJ2-7; D is perhaps TRBD1 (5 bases). In germline, CDR1 is ENHRY, CDR2 SYGVKD. This CDR3 region has 16 residues. V was shortened by 2 bases and J by 1 base, with 15 bases between the two germline ends. The CDR3 spells CAISELGQGISYEQYF. The CDR3 DNA is TGTGCCATCAGTGAGCTCGGTCAGGGAATTTCCTACGAGCAGTACTTC.